The rows below give T cell receptor beta chains drawn from one sample of a study of blood T cells in healthy people across ages. TCRdb called the 5' RACE reads again in MiXCR, with one record for every CDR3 protein. The sample contains over 950,000 distinct CDR3 sequences, around two fifths of which appear only once. The sample comprised blood. The source is a man younger than 30 in good health. CDR3s include the opening cysteine and the closing phenylalanine or tryptophan. Each record gives: clone size, J gene, D gene, V gene, CDR3 protein, CDR3 DNA. A D gene is named only where the DNA matches it firmly. Expanded clones are given a class, and other clones once, few, many or no size at all.

>NA|TRBJ1-2|NA|TRBV6-2/TRBV6-3
CASSQSLTETNYGYTF
TGTGCCAGCAGTCAATCACTGACAGAGACAAACTATGGCTACACCTTC
>NA|TRBJ1-1|NA|TRBV9
CASSVGQVETNTEAFF
TGTGCCAGCAGCGTAGGCCAAGTCGAGACGAACACTGAAGCTTTCTTT
>NA|TRBJ2-1|NA|TRBV15
CATSRDSGFYNEQFF
TGTGCCACCAGCAGAGATTCCGGATTCTACAATGAGCAGTTCTTC
>NA|TRBJ1-1|NA|TRBV5-1
CASSLDPRDTEAFF
TGCGCCAGCAGCTTGGACCCGAGGGACACTGAAGCTTTCTTT
>few|TRBJ1-2|NA|TRBV4-2
CASSQTRSTPAGNYGYTF
TGTGCCAGCAGCCAGACCCGGAGTACCCCGGCAGGGAACTATGGCTACACCTTC
>few|TRBJ2-7|NA|TRBV4-2
CASSQVFARDYEQYF
TGTGCCAGCAGCCAAGTGTTTGCGCGCGACTACGAGCAGTACTTC
>NA|TRBJ2-7|NA|TRBV7-9
CASSLKGPTYYEQYF
TGTGCCAGCAGCTTAAAAGGACCGACATACTACGAGCAGTACTTC
>few|TRBJ2-1|NA|TRBV6-2/TRBV6-3
CASSYPDYNEQFF
TGTGCCAGCAGTTATCCCGACTACAATGAGCAGTTCTTC
>few|TRBJ1-6|TRBD1|TRBV27
CASRTTQGSSYNSPLHF
TGTGCCAGCAGAACTACACAGGGGAGCTCCTATAATTCACCCCTCCACTTT
>NA|TRBJ1-5|NA|TRBV11-2
CASSLPRDNQPQHF
TGTGCCAGCAGCTTGCCGAGGGACAATCAGCCCCAGCATTTT
>NA|TRBJ2-5|TRBD1|TRBV18
CASSPDRAVTYQETQYF
TGTGCCAGCTCACCCGACAGGGCCGTAACGTACCAAGAGACCCAGTACTTC
>NA|TRBJ2-5|NA|TRBV15
CATSREREFQETQYF
TGTGCCACCAGCAGAGAAAGGGAATTCCAAGAGACCCAGTACTTC
>NA|TRBJ1-1|NA|TRBV21-1
CAGSKVWNRRNTEAFF
TGTGCCGGCAGCAAAGTGTGGAACAGGCGGAACACTGAAGCTTTCTTT
>NA|TRBJ1-1|NA|TRBV27
CASSLYGGGVGEEAFF
TGTGCCAGCAGTTTATATGGGGGCGGGGTAGGGGAGGAAGCTTTCTTT
>NA|TRBJ1-2|NA|TRBV20-1
CSARGRETSNYGYTF
TGCAGTGCTAGAGGTCGGGAAACCTCTAACTATGGCTACACCTTC
>few|TRBJ2-1|NA|TRBV2
CASSEGAPYNEQFF
TGTGCCAGCAGTGAAGGGGCGCCCTACAATGAGCAGTTCTTC
>NA|TRBJ2-5|NA|TRBV28
CASSLYRDTENFSYQETQYF
TGTGCCAGCAGTTTATACCGGGACACAGAAAACTTCAGTTACCAAGAGACCCAGTACTTC
>NA|TRBJ2-3|TRBD2|TRBV6-6
CASSYSIAGGRTDTQYF
TGTGCCAGCAGTTATTCGATAGCGGGGGGGCGCACAGATACGCAGTATTTT
>NA|TRBJ2-7|NA|TRBV10-3
CAISESLQTTYEQYF
TGTGCCATCAGTGAGTCGTTACAGACAACCTACGAGCAGTACTTC
>many|TRBJ1-2|NA|TRBV20-1
CSATSNYGYTF
TGCAGTGCTACCAGTAACTATGGCTACACCTTC
>few|TRBJ2-1|TRBD1|TRBV28
CASSFRGQGYNEQFF
TGTGCCAGCAGTTTCAGGGGGCAGGGATACAATGAGCAGTTCTTC
>NA|TRBJ2-1|TRBD2|TRBV7-3
CASSLAAGDYNEQFF
TGTGCCAGCAGCTTAGCAGCGGGGGATTACAATGAGCAGTTCTTC
>once|TRBJ2-1|TRBD2|TRBV12-3/TRBV12-4
CASIASGGLTYIEQFF
TGTGCCAGCATAGCTAGCGGGGGGCTGACCTACATTGAGCAGTTCTTC
>once|TRBJ2-5|NA|TRBV7-2
CASSVQRVQETQYF
TGTGCCAGCAGCGTACAGCGGGTTCAAGAGACCCAGTACTTC
>NA|TRBJ2-7|TRBD1|TRBV12-3/TRBV12-4
CASSSGTGGIFEQYF
TGTGCCAGCAGCTCCGGGACAGGGGGCATCTTCGAGCAGTACTTC
>NA|TRBJ2-4|NA|TRBV7-2
CASSLSGGHDKNIQYF
TGTGCCAGCAGCTTATCGGGGGGACACGACAAAAACATTCAGTACTTC
>NA|TRBJ2-3|TRBD2|TRBV4-2
CASSQRLRTSGKDTDTQYF
TGTGCCAGCAGCCAAAGGCTGAGGACTAGCGGTAAAGACACAGATACGCAGTATTTT
>few|TRBJ2-3|NA|TRBV25-1
CASRRVPSTDTQYF
TGTGCCAGCAGGCGGGTCCCAAGCACAGATACGCAGTATTTT
>few|TRBJ2-3|TRBD2|TRBV27
CASSRPLGGGTTDTQYF
TGTGCCAGCAGCCGACCTTTGGGGGGGGGGACCACAGATACGCAGTATTTT
>NA|TRBJ1-1|NA|TRBV20-1
CSARGDGEAFF
TGCAGTGCTAGAGGTGATGGCGAAGCTTTCTTT
>few|TRBJ1-5|NA|TRBV28
CASSLVIGIRQPQHF
TGTGCCAGCAGTTTAGTGATAGGTATTCGTCAGCCCCAGCATTTT